This T cell receptor (beta chain) was observed in a study of blood T cell repertoires in COVID-19. The data were produced by immunoSEQ multiplex PCR, yet TCRdb's version contains in-frame clones alone and is incomplete. The sample records 300,000 to 400,000 clones, approximately 92% being singletons. CDR1 is MNHEY, CDR2 SVGAGI, per germline. V was cut by 6 bases and J by 9 bases, with 17 bases left in between. The CDR3 consists of 13 residues. The sequenced material came from PBMCs or T cells enriched from blood (not recorded which). The rearrangement joins TRBV6-5 to TRBJ1-2; D unclear. The TCR comes from a man aged 18-30 years who had recovered from COVID-19. Here the CDR3 reads CASRAGGYGSYTF. The CDR3 DNA reads TGTGCCAGCAGGGCGGGAGGCTATGGTAGCTACACCTTC.